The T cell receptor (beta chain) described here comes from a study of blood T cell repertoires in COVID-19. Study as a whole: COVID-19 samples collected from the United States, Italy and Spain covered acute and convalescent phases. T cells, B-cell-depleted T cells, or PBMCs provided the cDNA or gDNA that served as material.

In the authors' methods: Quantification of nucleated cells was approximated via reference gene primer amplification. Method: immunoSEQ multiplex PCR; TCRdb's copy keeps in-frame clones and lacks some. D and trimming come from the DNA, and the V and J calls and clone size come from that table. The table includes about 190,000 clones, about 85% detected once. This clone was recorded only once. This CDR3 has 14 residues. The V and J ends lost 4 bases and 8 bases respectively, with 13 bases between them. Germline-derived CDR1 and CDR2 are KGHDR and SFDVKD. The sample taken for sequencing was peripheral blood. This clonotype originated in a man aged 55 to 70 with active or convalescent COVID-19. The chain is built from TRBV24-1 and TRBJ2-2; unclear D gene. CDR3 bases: TGTGCCACCAGTGACCCCGGGTTCGAGGGGGAGCTGTTTTTT. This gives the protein CATSDPGFEGELFF.